The present TCR beta chain was sequenced within a study of cytomegalovirus exposure and HLA in healthy donors. V lost 3 bases to trimming and J lost 6 bases, with 15 bases between them. The V gene's germline CDR1 is MDHEN and CDR2 SYDVKM. CDR3 size: 15 residues. The PCR contained 60 Vbeta and 13 Jbeta primers. Repertoires were generated with immunoSEQ multiplex PCR, while TCRdb's copy carries only in-frame clones and drops some. There are roughly 110,000 clones in the sample; about three quarters occur only once, and 2.7% lies in the top ten. Whole-study results and caveats: Researchers reported in a later analysis that a missense DCLRE1C variant was tied to TCR beta V- and J-gene trimming.

To note about this clone: The antigen is unknown.

The chain recombines TRBV28 with TRBJ2-1; D is possibly TRBD2 (5 bases). The receptor was isolated from a female donor in good health and CMV-seronegative. The sequencing sample was made of PBMCs. The CDR3 here is CASSLGGSRGNEQFF. In DNA, the CDR3 is TGTGCCAGCAGTTTGGGTGGCAGCCGGGGCAATGAGCAGTTCTTC.